This T cell receptor beta chain was captured by sequencing in a study of cytomegalovirus exposure and HLA in healthy donors. The PCR was carried out with 60 Vbeta primers and 13 Jbeta primers. The protocol was immunoSEQ multiplex PCR, while the TCRdb copy is restricted to in-frame clones and leaves out a portion. The sample table includes 90,000 to 130,000 clones. The V gene's germline CDR1 is SGHRS and CDR2 YFSETQ. The CDR3 is made up of 15 amino acids. V lost 0 bases, J lost 1 base, and 8 bases lay in between. As for this clone: Its antigen is as yet unknown.

Study-wide results and caveats: In a later analysis, TCR beta V- and J-gene trimming was associated with a missense DCLRE1C variant.

The chain links TRBV5-1 to TRBJ1-3; D perhaps matches TRBD1 (5 bases). The sequencing input was PBMCs. The sequence was obtained from a man aged 25-40 years in good health and CMV-seronegative. The chain's CDR3 is CASSLVSGSGNTIYF. CDR3 coding DNA: TGCGCCAGCAGCTTGGTATCAGGGTCTGGAAACACCATATATTTT.